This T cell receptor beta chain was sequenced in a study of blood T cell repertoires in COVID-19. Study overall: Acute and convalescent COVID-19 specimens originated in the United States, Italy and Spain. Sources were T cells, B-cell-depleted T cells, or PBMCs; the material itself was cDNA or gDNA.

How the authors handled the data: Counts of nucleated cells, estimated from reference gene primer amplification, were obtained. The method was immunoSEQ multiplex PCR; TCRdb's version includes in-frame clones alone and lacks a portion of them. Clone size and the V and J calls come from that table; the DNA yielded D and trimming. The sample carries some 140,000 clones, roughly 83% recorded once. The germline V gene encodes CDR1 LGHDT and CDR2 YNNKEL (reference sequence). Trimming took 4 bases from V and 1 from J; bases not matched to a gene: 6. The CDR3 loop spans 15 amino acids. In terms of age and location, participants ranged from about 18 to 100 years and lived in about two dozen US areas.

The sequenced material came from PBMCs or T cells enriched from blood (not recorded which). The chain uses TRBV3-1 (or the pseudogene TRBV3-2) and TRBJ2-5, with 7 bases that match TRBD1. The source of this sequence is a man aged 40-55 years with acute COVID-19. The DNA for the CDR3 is TGTGCCAGCAGCCCCGGGGACAGCCTCCAAGAGACCCAGTACTTC. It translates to CASSPGDSLQETQYF.